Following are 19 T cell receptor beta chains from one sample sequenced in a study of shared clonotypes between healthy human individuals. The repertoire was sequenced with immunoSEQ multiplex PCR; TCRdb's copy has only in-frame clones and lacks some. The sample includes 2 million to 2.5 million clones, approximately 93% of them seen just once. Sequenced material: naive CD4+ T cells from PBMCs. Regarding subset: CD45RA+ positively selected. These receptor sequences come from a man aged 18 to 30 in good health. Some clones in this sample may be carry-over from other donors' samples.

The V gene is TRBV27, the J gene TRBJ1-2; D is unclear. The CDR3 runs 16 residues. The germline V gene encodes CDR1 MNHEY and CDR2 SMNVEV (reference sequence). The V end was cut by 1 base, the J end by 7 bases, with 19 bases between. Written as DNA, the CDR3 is TGTGCCAGCAGTTTATTGGGTGTCGGTTCCTGGGGTGGCTACACCTTC. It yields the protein CASSLLGVGSWGGYTF.

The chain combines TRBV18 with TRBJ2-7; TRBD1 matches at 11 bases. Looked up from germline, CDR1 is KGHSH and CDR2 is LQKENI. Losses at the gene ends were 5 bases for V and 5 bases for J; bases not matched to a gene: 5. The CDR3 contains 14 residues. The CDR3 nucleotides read TGTGCCAGCTCAGACAGGGACAGGGGGAACGAGCAGTACTTC. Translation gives CASSDRDRGNEQYF.

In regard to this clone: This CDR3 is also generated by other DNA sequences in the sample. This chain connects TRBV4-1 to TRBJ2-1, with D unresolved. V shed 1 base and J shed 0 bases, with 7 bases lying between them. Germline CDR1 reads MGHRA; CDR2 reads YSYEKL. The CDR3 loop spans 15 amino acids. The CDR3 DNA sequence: TGCGCCAGCAGCCAAGCCTTGAGCTCCTACAATGAGCAGTTCTTC. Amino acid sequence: CASSQALSSYNEQFF.

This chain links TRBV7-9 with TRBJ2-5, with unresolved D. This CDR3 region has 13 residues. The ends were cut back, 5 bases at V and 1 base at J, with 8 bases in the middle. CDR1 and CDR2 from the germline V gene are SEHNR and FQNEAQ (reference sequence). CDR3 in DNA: TGTGCCAGCAGCCCCGAGGCCCAAGAGACCCAGTACTTC. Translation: CASSPEAQETQYF.

In nucleotides, the CDR3 is TGTGCCAGCAGTTTCCAAAATGAAGCTTTCTTT. Translation: CASSFQNEAFF. The rearrangement joins TRBV28 to TRBJ1-1; D gene ambiguous. V dropped 3 bases and J dropped 7 bases, with 6 bases sitting between them. The CDR3 totals 11 residues. From germline, CDR1 is MDHEN and CDR2 SYDVKM.

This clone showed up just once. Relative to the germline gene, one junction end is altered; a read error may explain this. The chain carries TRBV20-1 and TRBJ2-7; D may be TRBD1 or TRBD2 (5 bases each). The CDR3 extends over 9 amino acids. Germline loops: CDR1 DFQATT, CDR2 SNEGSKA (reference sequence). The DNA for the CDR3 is TGCAGTGCTAGACCGGGACCTAGCTTC. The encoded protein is CSARPGPSF.

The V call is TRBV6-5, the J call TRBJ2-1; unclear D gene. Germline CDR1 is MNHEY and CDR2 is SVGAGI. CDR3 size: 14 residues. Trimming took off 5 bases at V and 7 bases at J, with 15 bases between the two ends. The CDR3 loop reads CASSGADIQNEQFF. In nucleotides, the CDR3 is TGTGCCAGCAGTGGCGCTGACATACAAAATGAGCAGTTCTTC.

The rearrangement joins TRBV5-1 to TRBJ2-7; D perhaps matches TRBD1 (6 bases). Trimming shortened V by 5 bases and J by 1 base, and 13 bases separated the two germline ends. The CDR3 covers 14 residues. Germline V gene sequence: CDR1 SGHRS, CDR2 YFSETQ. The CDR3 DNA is TGCGCCAGCAGTGCCGGGCAGGGGTCCTACGAGCAGTACTTC. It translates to CASSAGQGSYEQYF.

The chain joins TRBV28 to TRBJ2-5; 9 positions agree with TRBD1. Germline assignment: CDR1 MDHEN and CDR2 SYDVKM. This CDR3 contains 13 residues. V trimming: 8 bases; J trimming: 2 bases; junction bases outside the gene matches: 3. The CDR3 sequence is CASGQGRQETQYF. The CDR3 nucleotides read TGTGCCAGCGGACAGGGGCGGCAAGAGACCCAGTACTTC.

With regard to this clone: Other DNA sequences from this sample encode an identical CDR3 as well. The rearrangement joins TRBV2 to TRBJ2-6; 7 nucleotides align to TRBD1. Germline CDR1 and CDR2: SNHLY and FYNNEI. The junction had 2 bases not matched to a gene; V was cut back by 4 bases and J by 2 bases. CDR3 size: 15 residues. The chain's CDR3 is CASSVDRAGANVLTF. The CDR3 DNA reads TGTGCCAGCAGTGTTGACAGGGCTGGGGCCAACGTCCTGACTTTC. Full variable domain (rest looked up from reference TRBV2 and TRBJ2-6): EPEVTQTPSHQVTQMGQEVILRCVPISNHLYFYWYRQILGQKVEFLVSFYNNEISEKSEIFDDQFSVERPDGSNFTLKIRSTKLEDSAMYFCASSVDRAGANVLTFGAGSRLTVL.

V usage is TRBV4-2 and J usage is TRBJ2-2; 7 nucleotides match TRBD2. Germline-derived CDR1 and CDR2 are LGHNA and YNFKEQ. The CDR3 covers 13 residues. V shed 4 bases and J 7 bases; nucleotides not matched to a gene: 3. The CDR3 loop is CASSPREFGELFF. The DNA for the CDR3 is TGTGCCAGCAGCCCGCGGGAGTTCGGGGAGCTGTTTTTT.

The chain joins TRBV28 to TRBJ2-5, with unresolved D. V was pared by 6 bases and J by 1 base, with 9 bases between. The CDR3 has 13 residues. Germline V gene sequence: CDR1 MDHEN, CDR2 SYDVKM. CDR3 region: CASSRALQETQYF. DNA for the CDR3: TGTGCCAGCAGCCGGGCCCTCCAAGAGACCCAGTACTTC.

CDR3 nucleotide sequence: TGTGCCAGCAGCTTGGAGCCTGACAGGGGGCTCGTTTCTGGCTACACCTTC. Encoded protein: CASSLEPDRGLVSGYTF. The rearrangement uses TRBV11-1 and TRBJ1-2, with 10 positions matching TRBD1. Germline CDR1 is SGHAT and CDR2 is FQDESV (reference sequence). The CDR3 spans 17 residues. The V segment lost 3 bases and the J segment 7 bases; nucleotides outside the gene matches: 14.

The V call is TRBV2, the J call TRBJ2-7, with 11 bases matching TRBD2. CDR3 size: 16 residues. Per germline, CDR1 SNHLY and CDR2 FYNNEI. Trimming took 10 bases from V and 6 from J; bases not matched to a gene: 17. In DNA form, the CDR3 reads TGTGCCACCCTACGGGAGGTTAGCCTAGCGGGAGGCGAGCAGTACTTC. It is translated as CATLREVSLAGGEQYF. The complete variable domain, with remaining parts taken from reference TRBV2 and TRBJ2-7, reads EPEVTQTPSHQVTQMGQEVILRCVPISNHLYFYWYRQILGQKVEFLVSFYNNEISEKSEIFDDQFSVERPDGSNFTLKIRSTKLEDSAMYFCATLREVSLAGGEQYFGPGTRLTVT.

CDR3 DNA sequence: TGTGCCAGCAGCTTTAATTACCGAGGTTACAATGAGCAGTTCTTC. As protein: CASSFNYRGYNEQFF. The chain joins TRBV11-3 to TRBJ2-1; D unclear. V lost 3 bases to trimming and J lost 4 bases, with 13 bases between them. In germline, CDR1 is SGHNT, CDR2 YENEEA. The CDR3 spans 15 residues.

The CDR3 region is CASSGQGEMGYTF. Here the CDR3 DNA reads TGTGCCAGCAGCGGACAAGGGGAAATGGGCTACACCTTC. This chain joins TRBV4-2 and TRBJ1-2, with a tentative D call TRBD1 (5 bases). CDR1 and CDR2 (germline): LGHNA, YNFKEQ. The CDR3 runs to 13 residues. V lost 5 bases to trimming and J lost 8 bases, with 15 bases between them.

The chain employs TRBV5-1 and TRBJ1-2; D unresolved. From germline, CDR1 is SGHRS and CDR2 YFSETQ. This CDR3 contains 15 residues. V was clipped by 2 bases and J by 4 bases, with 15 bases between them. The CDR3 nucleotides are TGCGCCAGCAGCTTAAACCCACAGTCATTCTATGGCTACACCTTC. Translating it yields CASSLNPQSFYGYTF.

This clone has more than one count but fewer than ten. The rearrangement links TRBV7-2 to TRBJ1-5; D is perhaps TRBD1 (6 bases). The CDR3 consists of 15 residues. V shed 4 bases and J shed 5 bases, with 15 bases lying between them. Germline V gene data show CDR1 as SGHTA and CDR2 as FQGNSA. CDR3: CASSSPGAGDQPQHF. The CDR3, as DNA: TGTGCCAGCAGCTCCCCGGGGGCAGGGGATCAGCCCCAGCATTTT.

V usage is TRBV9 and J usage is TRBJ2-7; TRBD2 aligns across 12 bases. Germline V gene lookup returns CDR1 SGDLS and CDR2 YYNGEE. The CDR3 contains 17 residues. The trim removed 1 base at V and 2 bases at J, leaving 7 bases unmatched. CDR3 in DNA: TGTGCCAGCAGCGTAACCCAACTAGCGGGAGGTCCCTACGAGCAGTACTTC. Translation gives CASSVTQLAGGPYEQYF.